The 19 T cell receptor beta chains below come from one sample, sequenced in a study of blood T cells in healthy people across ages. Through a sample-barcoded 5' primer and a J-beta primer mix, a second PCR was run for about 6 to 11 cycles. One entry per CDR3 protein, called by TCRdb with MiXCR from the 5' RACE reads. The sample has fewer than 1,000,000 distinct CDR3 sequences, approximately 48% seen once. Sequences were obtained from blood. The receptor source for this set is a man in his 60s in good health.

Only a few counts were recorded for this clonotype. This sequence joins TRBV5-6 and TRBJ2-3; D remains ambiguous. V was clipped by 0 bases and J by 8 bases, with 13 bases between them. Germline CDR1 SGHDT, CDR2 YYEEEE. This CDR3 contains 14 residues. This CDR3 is CASSLARIDLTQYF. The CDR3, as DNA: TGTGCCAGCAGCTTGGCCCGAATCGATCTTACGCAGTATTTT.

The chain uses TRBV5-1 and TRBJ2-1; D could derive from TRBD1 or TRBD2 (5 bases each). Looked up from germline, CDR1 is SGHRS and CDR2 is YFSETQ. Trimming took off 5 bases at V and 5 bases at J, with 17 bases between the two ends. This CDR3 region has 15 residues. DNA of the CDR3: TGCGCCAGCAGGAGTTTCGAGGGGAGTGACAATGAGCAGTTCTTC. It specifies CASRSFEGSDNEQFF.

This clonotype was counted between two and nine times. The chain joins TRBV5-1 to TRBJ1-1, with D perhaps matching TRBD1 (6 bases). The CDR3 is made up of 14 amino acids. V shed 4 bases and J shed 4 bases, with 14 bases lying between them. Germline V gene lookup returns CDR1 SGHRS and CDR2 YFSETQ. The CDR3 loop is CASSVGGGGTEAFF. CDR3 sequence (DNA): TGCGCCAGCAGCGTGGGAGGGGGAGGCACTGAAGCTTTCTTT.

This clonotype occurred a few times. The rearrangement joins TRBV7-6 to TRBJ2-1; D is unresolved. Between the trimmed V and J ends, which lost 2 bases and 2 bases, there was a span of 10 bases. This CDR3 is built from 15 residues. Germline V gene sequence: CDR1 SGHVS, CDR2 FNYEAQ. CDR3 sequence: CASSLNTVTYNEQFF. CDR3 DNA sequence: TGTGCCAGCAGCTTAAACACAGTCACCTACAATGAGCAGTTCTTC.

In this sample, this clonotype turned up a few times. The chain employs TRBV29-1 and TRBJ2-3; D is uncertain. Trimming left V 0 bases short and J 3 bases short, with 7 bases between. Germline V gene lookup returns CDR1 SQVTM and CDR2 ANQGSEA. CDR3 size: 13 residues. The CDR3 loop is CSVEDWRTDTQYF. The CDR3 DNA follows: TGCAGCGTTGAAGACTGGAGAACAGATACGCAGTATTTT.

The CDR3 region is CASSFYDRPLNEKLFF. DNA of the CDR3: TGTGCCAGCAGTTTCTACGACAGGCCCCTTAATGAAAAACTGTTTTTT. The chain is built from TRBV12-3 or TRBV12-4 and TRBJ1-4; tentative D call: TRBD1 (6 bases). This CDR3 has 16 amino acids. V lost 3 bases and J 4 bases, leaving 15 bases between the germline ends.

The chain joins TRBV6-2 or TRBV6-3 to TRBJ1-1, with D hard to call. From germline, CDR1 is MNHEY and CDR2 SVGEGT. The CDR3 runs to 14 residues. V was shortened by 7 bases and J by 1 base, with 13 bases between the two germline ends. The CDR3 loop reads CASTLRHANTEAFF. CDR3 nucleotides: TGTGCCAGCACCCTAAGGCATGCGAACACTGAAGCTTTCTTT.

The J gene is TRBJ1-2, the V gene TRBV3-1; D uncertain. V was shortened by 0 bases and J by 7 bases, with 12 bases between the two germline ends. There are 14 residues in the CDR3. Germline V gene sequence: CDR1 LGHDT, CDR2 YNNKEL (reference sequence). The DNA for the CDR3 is TGTGCCAGCAGCCAAGATGGGCGTGTGAGTGGCTACACCTTC. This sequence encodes CASSQDGRVSGYTF.

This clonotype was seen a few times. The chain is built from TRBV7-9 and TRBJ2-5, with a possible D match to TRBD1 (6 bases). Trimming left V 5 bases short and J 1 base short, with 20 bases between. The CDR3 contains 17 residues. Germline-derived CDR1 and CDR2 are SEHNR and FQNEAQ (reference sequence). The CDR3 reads CASSPGDGITGQETQYF. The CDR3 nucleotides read TGTGCCAGCAGCCCAGGGGACGGAATTACCGGCCAAGAGACCCAGTACTTC.

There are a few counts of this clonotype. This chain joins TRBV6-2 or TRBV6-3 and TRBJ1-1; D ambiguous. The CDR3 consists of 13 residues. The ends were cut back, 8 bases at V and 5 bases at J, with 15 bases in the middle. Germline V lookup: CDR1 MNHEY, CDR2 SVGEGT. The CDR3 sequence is CASVTNVGTEAFF. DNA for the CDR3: TGTGCCAGCGTTACCAACGTAGGAACTGAAGCTTTCTTT.

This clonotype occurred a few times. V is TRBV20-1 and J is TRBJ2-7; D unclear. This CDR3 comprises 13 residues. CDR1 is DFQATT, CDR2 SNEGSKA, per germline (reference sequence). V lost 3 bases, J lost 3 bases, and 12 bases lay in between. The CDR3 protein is CSASKGQRYEQYF. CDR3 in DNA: TGCAGTGCTAGTAAAGGGCAACGCTACGAGCAGTACTTC.

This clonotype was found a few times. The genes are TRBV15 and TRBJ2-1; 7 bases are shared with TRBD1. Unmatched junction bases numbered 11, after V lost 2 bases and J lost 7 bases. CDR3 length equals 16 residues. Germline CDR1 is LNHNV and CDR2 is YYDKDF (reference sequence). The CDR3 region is CATSRSGQALLNEQFF. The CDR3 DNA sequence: TGTGCCACCAGCAGATCTGGACAGGCCCTTTTGAATGAGCAGTTCTTC.

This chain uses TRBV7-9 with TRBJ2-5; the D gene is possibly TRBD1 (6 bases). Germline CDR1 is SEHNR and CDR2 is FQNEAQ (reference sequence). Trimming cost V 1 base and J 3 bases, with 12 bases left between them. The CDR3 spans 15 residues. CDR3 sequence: CASSLGYTGKETQYF. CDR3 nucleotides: TGTGCCAGCAGCTTAGGATATACAGGGAAAGAGACCCAGTACTTC.

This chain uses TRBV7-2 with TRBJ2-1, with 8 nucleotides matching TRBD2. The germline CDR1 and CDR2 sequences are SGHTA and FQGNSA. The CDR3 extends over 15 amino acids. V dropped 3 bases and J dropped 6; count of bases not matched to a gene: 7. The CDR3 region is CASSFHRGGVNEQFF. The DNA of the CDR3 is TGTGCCAGCAGCTTTCACCGGGGGGGAGTCAATGAGCAGTTCTTC.

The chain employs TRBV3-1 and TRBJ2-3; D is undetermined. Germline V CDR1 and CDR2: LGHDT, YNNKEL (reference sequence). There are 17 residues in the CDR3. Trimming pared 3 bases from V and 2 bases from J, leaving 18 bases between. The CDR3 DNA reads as TGTGCCAGCAGCCACCTTTCATCTATCCTAGACACAGATACGCAGTATTTT. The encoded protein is CASSHLSSILDTDTQYF.

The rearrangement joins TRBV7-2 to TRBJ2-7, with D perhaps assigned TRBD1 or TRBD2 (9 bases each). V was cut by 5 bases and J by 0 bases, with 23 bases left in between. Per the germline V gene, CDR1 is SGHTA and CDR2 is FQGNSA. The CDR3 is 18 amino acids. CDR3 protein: CASSRSSGTGKFSYEQYF. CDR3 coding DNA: TGTGCCAGCAGCCGCTCTAGCGGGACAGGGAAATTCTCCTACGAGCAGTACTTC. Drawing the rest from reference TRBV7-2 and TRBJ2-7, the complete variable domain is GAGVSQSPSNKVTEKGKDVELRCDPISGHTALYWYRQSLGQGLEFLIYFQGNSAPDKSGLPSDRFSAERTGGSVSTLTIQRTQQEDSAVYLCASSRSSGTGKFSYEQYFGPGTRLTVT.

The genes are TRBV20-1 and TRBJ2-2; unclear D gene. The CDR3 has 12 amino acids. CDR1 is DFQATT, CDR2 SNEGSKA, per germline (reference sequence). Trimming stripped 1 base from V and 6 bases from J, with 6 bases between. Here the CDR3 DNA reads TGCAGTGCTAGAGCTAGGGCCGGGGAGCTGTTTTTT. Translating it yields CSARARAGELFF.

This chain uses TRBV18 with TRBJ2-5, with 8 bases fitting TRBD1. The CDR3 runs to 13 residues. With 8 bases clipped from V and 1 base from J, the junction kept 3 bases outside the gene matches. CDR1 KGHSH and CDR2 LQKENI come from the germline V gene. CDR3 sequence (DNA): TGTGCCAGCAAAGGGACAGGCCAAGAGACCCAGTACTTC. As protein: CASKGTGQETQYF.

Here the CDR3 reads CASSGQGAMSEQFF. CDR3 DNA sequence: TGTGCCAGCAGTGGACAGGGGGCGATGAGTGAGCAGTTCTTC. The V call is TRBV2, the J call TRBJ2-1, with 10 bases aligning to TRBD1. The CDR3 is 14 amino acids. CDR1 SNHLY and CDR2 FYNNEI come from the germline V gene. The junction had 6 bases not matched to a gene; V was cut back by 4 bases and J by 9 bases.